These 2 T cell receptor beta chains share one sample of origin, sequenced in a study of shared clonotypes between healthy human individuals. TCRdb's copy holds only in-frame clones and misses some; the assay was immunoSEQ multiplex PCR. The sample holds about a million clones, roughly 72% seen once. The specimen was memory CD4+ T cells sorted from blood. Noted subset: CD45RA-negative fraction. The receptors originated from a man aged 18 to 29 in good health.

The rearrangement links TRBV11-3 to TRBJ2-2; TRBD2 agrees at 8 bases. Trimming cost V 5 bases and J 1 base; bases outside gene matches: 6. There are 16 residues in the CDR3. CDR1 SGHNT and CDR2 YENEEA come from the germline V gene. CDR3 protein: CASSPRTSQNTGELFF. In DNA, the CDR3 is TGTGCCAGCAGCCCCCGGACTAGCCAGAACACCGGGGAGCTGTTTTTT.

The chain employs TRBV5-1 and TRBJ1-2, with D possibly TRBD1 on 5 matching bases. In germline, CDR1 is SGHRS, CDR2 YFSETQ. The CDR3 has 13 amino acids. V gave up 4 bases and J gave up 5 bases, with 12 bases separating them. CDR3 protein: CASSPRGDYGYTF. The CDR3 DNA reads as TGCGCCAGCAGCCCCCGAGGGGATTATGGCTACACCTTC.